This T cell receptor beta chain was profiled in a study of regulatory T cells in long-lasting Graves disease. Findings and caveats of the study: Persistent disease samples used TRBV28, TRBJ1-2 and TRBJ2-5 preferentially. It was possible that the small sample size reduced accuracy.

Note on this clonotype: Its matching antigen is unknown.

Specified time point: newly diagnosed GD, antithyroid drugs for less than 3 months. PBMC RNA served as the TCR library source. Graves' disease diagnosis used American Thyroid Association guidelines. The germline gives CDR1 SGHTA, CDR2 FQGNSA. The CDR3 length is 18 residues. Trimming took 3 bases from V and 2 from J; bases not matched to a gene: 13. Arm-PCR with iRepertoire HTBI primers amplified the CDR3 regions for these TCR beta libraries. TCRdb used MiXCR to reprocess the multiplex PCR reads, holding one entry per CDR3 protein. Of approximately 400,000 distinct CDR3 sequences listed, over 9.5% are singletons. This sample was also put to use in a study of T cells in Graves' hyperthyroidism and ophthalmopathy.

This sample comprised peripheral blood mononuclear cells (PBMCs), obtained at new diagnosis, from a patient treated with antithyroid drugs. The clonotype was recovered from a woman younger than 35 with Graves disease. This chain uses TRBV7-2 with TRBJ2-3; 8 bases agree with TRBD2. CDR3 coding DNA: TGTGCCAGCAGCTTCTTTGGGGGTAGCGGGGAGCCCACAGATACGCAGTATTTT. Translated: CASSFFGGSGEPTDTQYF. The complete variable domain, with remaining parts taken from reference TRBV7-2 and TRBJ2-3, reads GAGVSQSPSNKVTEKGKDVELRCDPISGHTALYWYRQSLGQGLEFLIYFQGNSAPDKSGLPSDRFSAERTGGSVSTLTIQRTQQEDSAVYLCASSFFGGSGEPTDTQYFGPGTRLTVL.